One and the same sample provided the 29 T cell receptor beta chains below, sequenced in a study of low-dose radiotherapy and immunotherapy resistance in tumors. Described time point: after trial treatment. Treatment here: LDRT plus nivolumab, ipilimumab, low-dose cyclophosphamide and aspirin (RACIN trial). Primers used for first-strand cDNA, a TRAV- and TRBV-specific set, covered both alpha and beta chains. Amplification, which lasted around 22 PCR cycles, used a constant-region primer and V-primer adapter to amplify TCRs. TCRdb reprocessed the reads with MiXCR, giving one entry per CDR3 protein. The sample includes about 30,000 distinct CDR3 sequences, around 50% of them seen just once. Sequences were derived from PBMCs, sampled after low-dose radiotherapy plus immunotherapy. The receptors were sampled from a male donor with gallbladder cancer.

Concerning this clonotype itself: The germline gene is not matched at one end of the junction; a read error may be the cause. The CDR3 sequence is CASSRDYITGELFVF. The DNA of the CDR3 is TGTGCCAGCAGCCGGGACTACATCACCGGGGAGCTGTTTGTTTTT. The chain recombines TRBV7-2 with TRBJ2-2; 7 bases align to TRBD2. CDR3 length: 15 residues. Germline CDR1 is SGHTA and CDR2 is FQGNSA.

The chain uses TRBV15 and TRBJ2-2, with 8 bases matching TRBD2. CDR3 size: 18 residues. Germline V gene sequence: CDR1 LNHNV, CDR2 YYDKDF (reference sequence). The J segment lost 5 bases and the V segment lost 5 bases, leaving 16 bases of the junction unmatched. The CDR3 region has the DNA TGTGCCACCAGCCCCCGGGGGGGGATAAGTCTCATTACCGGGGAGCTGTTTTTT. This sequence encodes CATSPRGGISLITGELFF.

This clonotype was seen more than once but under ten times. This sequence joins TRBV18 and TRBJ2-3, with 13 bases identical to TRBD2. Germline V gene lookup returns CDR1 KGHSH and CDR2 LQKENI. The V gene end was trimmed by 6 bases and the J gene end by 3 bases; junction bases not matched to a gene: 6. The CDR3 loop spans 16 amino acids. Here the CDR3 reads CASSDSGLAGTDTQYF. The CDR3 bases are TGTGCCAGCTCGGACTCGGGACTAGCGGGGACAGATACGCAGTATTTT.

This clonotype was counted ten times or more. The chain uses TRBV7-9 and TRBJ1-1; tentative D call: TRBD1 (6 bases). The V end lost 5 bases, the J end lost 6 bases, and 16 bases lay between the germline ends. Germline V gives CDR1 SEHNR, CDR2 FQNEAQ (reference sequence). The CDR3 has 14 residues. The CDR3 spells CASSQGRGSAEAFF. CDR3 coding DNA: TGTGCCAGCAGCCAGGGGAGGGGGAGCGCTGAAGCTTTCTTT.

This clonotype qualifies as medium-sized. The chain combines TRBV21-1 with TRBJ2-7; no DNA check was done on the table's D call, TRBD1. TRBV21-1 is noted as a pseudogene. The CDR3 runs 16 residues. CDR3 sequence: CATPLPWQRLIYEQYF. CDR3 DNA sequence: TGTGCCACTCCTCTACCCTGGCAAAGATTAATCTACGAGCAGTACTTC.

This clonotype was picked up a small number of times. This chain joins TRBV18 and TRBJ2-1, with unresolved D. CDR3 length: 12 amino acids. Germline-derived CDR1 and CDR2 are KGHSH and LQKENI. V was pared by 5 bases and J by 5 bases, with 7 bases between. CDR3 protein: CASSKLHNEQFF. DNA of the CDR3: TGTGCCAGCTCAAAACTGCACAATGAGCAGTTCTTC.

The chain recombines TRBV29-1 with TRBJ1-3; D is perhaps TRBD1 (6 bases). Germline CDR1 SQVTM, CDR2 ANQGSEA. CDR3 size: 11 residues. V was clipped by 7 bases and J by 4 bases, with 8 bases between them. The chain's CDR3 is CSGGTGNTIYF. The CDR3 region has the DNA TGCAGCGGCGGGACAGGAAACACCATATATTTT.

This clonotype was counted a few times. This rearrangement joins TRBV2 to TRBJ2-1; 11 bases fit TRBD2. The V gene end was trimmed by 7 bases and the J gene end by 9 bases; junction bases not matched to a gene: 8. Germline values: CDR1 SNHLY, CDR2 FYNNEI. The CDR3 spans 14 residues. The chain's CDR3 is CASIYLAGGVEQFF. CDR3 nucleotide sequence: TGTGCCAGCATTTACCTAGCGGGAGGTGTTGAGCAGTTCTTC.

The V call is TRBV9, the J call TRBJ2-3; 8 bases match TRBD2. The germline V gene has CDR1 SGDLS and CDR2 YYNGEE. The ends lost 2 bases at V and 6 bases at J; junction bases unmatched: 11. This CDR3 comprises 16 residues. The CDR3, as DNA: TGTGCCAGCAGCGTGTCCGGGGGGGCAAGTTTGGATACGCAGTATTTT. As protein: CASSVSGGASLDTQYF.

By sample share, this clonotype is medium-sized (0.01 to 0.1%). The chain links TRBV6-1 to TRBJ1-5; tentative D call: TRBD1 (5 bases). In germline, CDR1 is MNHNS, CDR2 SASEGT. Between the trimmed V and J ends, which lost 2 bases and 5 bases, there was a span of 10 bases. This CDR3 contains 14 residues. The CDR3 coding sequence is TGTGCCAGCAGTGAATTTCGGGGGGATCAGCCCCAGCATTTT. Protein: CASSEFRGDQPQHF.

Concerning this clonotype itself: This is likely an artifact of a read error, given a far larger clone one base away. This chain joins TRBV2 and TRBJ2-1; weak D call: TRBD2 (7 bases). V lost 2 bases, J lost 10 bases, and 21 bases lay in between. This CDR3 is built from 16 residues. Germline V gene data show CDR1 as SNHLY and CDR2 as FYNNEI. As DNA, the CDR3 is TGTGCCAGCAGTGAACGGGGGGCGCTAACTTTATACGAGCAGTTCTTC. This codes for CASSERGALTLYEQFF.

This clonotype showed up many times. The chain joins TRBV7-2 to TRBJ2-1, with TRBD2 as a possible D gene (7 bases). Germline values: CDR1 SGHTA, CDR2 FQGNSA. V was trimmed by 7 bases and J by 8 bases, leaving 15 bases between them. The CDR3 loop spans 13 amino acids. The CDR3 here is CASNRGGGDEQFF. The DNA for the CDR3 is TGTGCCAGCAATCGAGGGGGGGGCGATGAGCAGTTCTTC. The full variable domain, completed using reference TRBV7-2 and TRBJ2-1, is GAGVSQSPSNKVTEKGKDVELRCDPISGHTALYWYRQSLGQGLEFLIYFQGNSAPDKSGLPSDRFSAERTGGSVSTLTIQRTQQEDSAVYLCASNRGGGDEQFFGPGTRLTVL.

This clonotype rates as medium-sized. The chain recombines TRBV1 with TRBJ2-1. TRBV1 is a pseudogene segment. This CDR3 is built from 13 residues. The CDR3 sequence: CASSQDPYNEQFF. Here the CDR3 DNA reads TGCGCCAGCAGCCAAGACCCCTACAATGAGCAGTTCTTC.

The genes are TRBV4-1 and TRBJ1-6, with a weak D call TRBD1 (5 bases). Germline V CDR1 and CDR2: MGHRA, YSYEKL. The CDR3 extends over 16 amino acids. V was pared by 5 bases and J by 5 bases, with 16 bases between. The DNA of the CDR3 is TGCGCCAGCAGCACTCCCCCGGACAACGATAATTCACCCCTCCACTTT. It encodes CASSTPPDNDNSPLHF.

The chain has TRBV11-1 and TRBJ2-7, with TRBD2 identical over 7 bases. J gave up 2 bases and V 3 bases, and 4 bases lay outside the gene matches. Germline-derived CDR1 and CDR2 are SGHAT and FQDESV (reference sequence). This CDR3 region has 14 residues. This chain's CDR3 is CASSLGDYTYEQYF. In DNA form, the CDR3 reads TGTGCCAGCAGCTTGGGGGACTACACCTACGAGCAGTACTTC.

Worth noting for this clonotype: With only one base between it and a far larger clone, this is likely a read error. This chain joins TRBV5-2 and TRBJ2-6; the table names TRBD2, a call not compared with the DNA. TRBV5-2 is a documented pseudogene. The CDR3 runs to 18 residues. Here the CDR3 reads CASSRDGGYRSGANVLTF. The CDR3 bases are TGTGCCAGCAGCCGAGATGGAGGGTACCGTTCCGGGGCCAACGTCCTGACTTTC.

This clonotype was observed a handful of times. The chain employs TRBV5-1 and TRBJ2-7; possible D gene TRBD1, 6 bases. Trimming cost V 4 bases and J 2 bases, with 13 bases left between them. The germline V gene encodes CDR1 SGHRS and CDR2 YFSETQ. The CDR3 has 14 residues. This chain's CDR3 is CASSQDGQTYEQYF. Here the CDR3 DNA reads TGCGCCAGCAGCCAAGACGGACAGACCTACGAGCAGTACTTC.

The chain recombines TRBV23-1 with TRBJ2-1, with TRBD2 identical over 10 bases. TRBV23-1 is recorded as an ORF, its role being uncertain. The CDR3 covers 19 residues. J lost 7 bases, V lost 8 bases, and 23 bases had no gene match. The CDR3 DNA follows: TGCGCCAGCGTCGTCAGGGAGCGGGGGGGCCTACAGCGCCAGAATGAGCAGTTCTTC. Protein sequence: CASVVRERGGLQRQNEQFF.

CDR3 nucleotide sequence: TGTGCCAGCAGTAACAGGGGAGTGAACACTGAAGCTTTCTTT. Amino acids: CASSNRGVNTEAFF. This chain connects TRBV12-3 or TRBV12-4 to TRBJ1-1; 7 bases are a match to TRBD1. This CDR3 contains 14 residues. J gave up 0 bases and V 5 bases, and 3 bases lay outside the gene matches.

The chain couples TRBV3-1 to TRBJ2-5; D gene unclear. The germline CDR1 and CDR2 sequences are LGHDT and YNNKEL (reference sequence). This CDR3 is 15 amino acids long. Trimming stripped 5 bases from V and 1 base from J, with 14 bases between. DNA of the CDR3: TGTGCCAGCAGCTCTACTTTCGGACCCCAAGAGACCCAGTACTTC. Protein: CASSSTFGPQETQYF.

This clonotype is labeled medium-sized. The chain is built from TRBV5-1 and TRBJ2-1; 9 positions agree with TRBD2. Trimming removed 1 base from V and 9 bases from J; junction bases left unmatched: 14. The CDR3 consists of 17 residues. Per germline, CDR1 SGHRS and CDR2 YFSETQ. The CDR3 loop is CASSLTAGGPGYSEQFF. DNA of the CDR3: TGCGCCAGCAGCTTGACGGCGGGGGGGCCTGGTTATAGTGAGCAGTTCTTC.

The chain carries TRBV19 and TRBJ2-3; TRBD1 agrees at 7 bases. This CDR3 is 14 amino acids long. CDR1 is LNHDA and CDR2 is SQIVND in the germline V gene (reference sequence). Losses at the gene ends were 6 bases for V and 5 bases for J; bases not matched to a gene: 8. The CDR3 loop reads CASRDGRGRDTQYF. CDR3 coding DNA: TGTGCCAGTAGGGACGGCAGGGGGAGAGATACGCAGTATTTT.

The chain combines TRBV15 with TRBJ2-6; D is unclear. Germline CDR1 LNHNV, CDR2 YYDKDF (reference sequence). V was shortened by 6 bases and J by 1 base, with 16 bases between the two germline ends. The CDR3 is made up of 17 amino acids. In nucleotides, the CDR3 is TGTGCCACCAGTGTAGGACGGAGCCCGTCTGGGGCCAACGTCCTGACTTTC. This codes for CATSVGRSPSGANVLTF.

Within the sample, this clonotype is medium-sized. CDR3 sequence (DNA): TGCAGCGTTGAAACGACACAGTACGAGCAGTACTTC. Its translation: CSVETTQYEQYF. V usage is TRBV29-1 and J usage is TRBJ2-7; D is unclear. The ends were cut back, 2 bases at V and 4 bases at J, with 9 bases in the middle. This CDR3 spans 12 amino acids. Germline V gene sequence: CDR1 SQVTM, CDR2 ANQGSEA.

The chain is built from TRBV2 and TRBJ1-1; 7 nucleotides align to TRBD1. The CDR3 has 15 amino acids. The V and J ends lost 6 bases and 4 bases, in that order; junction bases with no gene match: 11. From germline, CDR1 is SNHLY and CDR2 FYNNEI. CDR3 in amino acids: CASRERQGGSTEAFF. The DNA for the CDR3 is TGTGCCAGCAGGGAGCGACAGGGAGGATCCACTGAAGCTTTCTTT. Full variable domain (rest looked up from reference TRBV2 and TRBJ1-1): EPEVTQTPSHQVTQMGQEVILRCVPISNHLYFYWYRQILGQKVEFLVSFYNNEISEKSEIFDDQFSVERPDGSNFTLKIRSTKLEDSAMYFCASRERQGGSTEAFFGQGTRLTVV.

The chain is built from TRBV6-5 and TRBJ2-5; tentative D call: TRBD1 (5 bases). The CDR3 is made up of 14 amino acids. The germline V gene encodes CDR1 MNHEY and CDR2 SVGAGI. The germline V and J ends were trimmed by 4 bases and 9 bases, with 18 bases remaining between them. The CDR3: CASSLRGIGIAQYF. As DNA, the CDR3 is TGTGCCAGCAGTTTAAGGGGTATCGGTATTGCCCAGTACTTC.

This chain links TRBV28 with TRBJ2-5; the match to TRBD1 covers 7 bases. The CDR3 has 13 amino acids. The germline CDR1 and CDR2 sequences are MDHEN and SYDVKM. V lost 8 bases to trimming and J lost 1 base; unmatched junction nucleotides: 4. The CDR3 sequence: CASRTGTQETQYF. For the CDR3, the DNA is TGTGCCAGCCGGACAGGAACCCAAGAGACCCAGTACTTC.

The chain recombines TRBV15 with TRBJ2-3; tentative D call: TRBD2 (6 bases). Trimming shortened V by 0 bases and J by 0 bases, and 7 bases separated the two germline ends. The CDR3 totals 15 residues. Germline V gene lookup returns CDR1 LNHNV and CDR2 YYDKDF (reference sequence). CDR3 bases: TGTGCCACCAGCAGAGAGGGGGGAAGCACAGATACGCAGTATTTT. Its translation: CATSREGGSTDTQYF.

This clonotype has a count of ten or more. The rearrangement links TRBV6-2 or TRBV6-3 to TRBJ2-5, with D possibly matching TRBD2 (6 bases). The V and J ends lost 0 bases and 4 bases respectively, with 21 bases between them. From germline, CDR1 is MNHEY and CDR2 SVGEGT. The CDR3 has 18 residues. The CDR3 DNA reads TGTGCCAGCAGTTACTCGGGCAGGGAGGCAGGTTGGGGAGAGACCCAGTACTTC. Encoded protein: CASSYSGREAGWGETQYF.